The sequence of this T cell receptor beta chain was determined in a study of T cell responses to AZD1222 COVID-19 vaccine (dated by TCRdb to about 2021). With regard to the full study: AZD1222 recipients given second doses at about 4 weeks or at about 12 weeks were pooled, since spike-specific TCR depth and breadth were not found to differ between the two schedules. A total of 233 trial participants underwent TCR sequencing, of whom about 210 received two doses of AZD1222 and some 25 received two doses of the MenACWY control vaccine. Trial participants were enrolled by age into 18-55, 56-69 and 70-plus year subgroups, with roughly 150, 30 and 60 TCR-sequenced participants respectively. General findings and caveats noted by the study authors: The whole spike protein was spanned by vaccine-associated CD4 TCRs, and dominant responses were seen in regions 160-218 and 743-854. A significant rise in spike-specific TCR breadth and depth was observed after two AZD1222 doses relative to day 0 and relative to MenACWY recipients. The 56-69-year group was small, and its depth increase did not reach significance, likely because of low power. Participants were mostly white British and included more females than males, and it was suggested by the authors that clonal diversity may have been underestimated. Conclusions about previously exposed vaccinees are limited, since just six or seven AZD1222 recipients were seropositive for SARS-CoV-2 at baseline. No day 14 peak-response samples were available, so repertoires were characterized only after the peak T cell response. Reportedly, almost half of the unique spike-specific TCRs recognized epitopes lying outside the regions that are mutated in the B.1.351 and B.1.1.7 variants.

The CDR3 regions of human TCRbeta chains were analyzed by immunosequencing. On the study's bioinformatics: TCRs in the repertoires were compared against a reference library of SARS-CoV-2-specific TCRs that had been generated with the MIRA antigen-specificity platform. Breadth was defined as the fraction of unique TCRs that were SARS-CoV-2-associated, and depth was defined as the fraction of total T cells that were SARS-CoV-2-associated. Using the MIRA data, each spike-specific TCR was assigned both to the spike region to which the TCR was reactive and to a CD4 or CD8 class. Log10-transformed breadth and depth values were compared by one-way ANOVA with Sidak's multiple comparisons tests. TCRdb's version of the immuneACCESS table is confined to in-frame rearrangements and falls short of the full clone set. An unresolved V gene accounts for under half of the shortfall where checked; the remainder is of unknown origin. V and J calls and clone size are as listed in that table; D and trimming were resolved from the DNA. The sample table holds 95,000 to 110,000 clones, of which 93% were seen once. Of the sample, roughly 5% falls within the top ten clones.

The time point label here, explained by the study, means: baseline before first vaccination. Vaccinee samples came from UK trials COV001 and COV002, including a single-blind randomized controlled phase 2/3 trial of AZD1222 (ChAdOx1 nCoV-19) in healthy adults. Trial participant PBMC samples were collected at day 0 and day 28 after the second dose for TCRbeta chain sequencing. A word on this clone: No antigen is known for it. No much larger clone is present one base from it, and per-base qualities are unavailable.

The CDR1 and CDR2 encoded by the germline V gene are KGHSH and LQKENI. Measured from the cysteine to the phenylalanine, the CDR3 is 16 residues long. The retained sequence is limited to the CDR3, 48 bases, with the frame set at the first base. V loses 3 bases, J loses 0 bases, and the germline ends lie 12 bases apart. The sequence was collected from an adult in good health. This specimen consisted of peripheral blood, obtained on day 0 of AZD1222 vaccination. The V gene is TRBV18 and the J gene is TRBJ1-3; no D segment can be confidently identified. The bases are TGTGCCAGCTCACCCACCGCCCTGAGCTCTGGAAACACCATATATTTT. This translates into CASSPTALSSGNTIYF.